The text below deals with one T cell receptor (beta chain). This specimen belongs to a study of T cells after yellow fever vaccination. The germline V gene has CDR1 SGHAT and CDR2 FQNNGV. V lost 5 bases to trimming and J lost 10 bases; unmatched junction nucleotides: 16. The CDR3 length is 15 residues. TCRdb called the 5' RACE reads again in MiXCR, with one record for every CDR3 protein. Counted here are 340,000 or so distinct CDR3 sequences, under 15% occurring once; the ten biggest clones make up 3.2%. The receptor's source is a man younger than 30 who received the YFV17D yellow fever vaccine. The specimen was CD4+ T cells sorted from PBMCs, collected 15 days after the yellow fever booster vaccination. This chain links TRBV11-2 with TRBJ1-1, with 7 bases aligning to TRBD1. CDR3 sequence reads: CASSLGPTGVRRAFF. For the CDR3, the DNA is TGTGCCAGCAGCCTTGGGCCTACAGGGGTTAGAAGAGCTTTCTTT.